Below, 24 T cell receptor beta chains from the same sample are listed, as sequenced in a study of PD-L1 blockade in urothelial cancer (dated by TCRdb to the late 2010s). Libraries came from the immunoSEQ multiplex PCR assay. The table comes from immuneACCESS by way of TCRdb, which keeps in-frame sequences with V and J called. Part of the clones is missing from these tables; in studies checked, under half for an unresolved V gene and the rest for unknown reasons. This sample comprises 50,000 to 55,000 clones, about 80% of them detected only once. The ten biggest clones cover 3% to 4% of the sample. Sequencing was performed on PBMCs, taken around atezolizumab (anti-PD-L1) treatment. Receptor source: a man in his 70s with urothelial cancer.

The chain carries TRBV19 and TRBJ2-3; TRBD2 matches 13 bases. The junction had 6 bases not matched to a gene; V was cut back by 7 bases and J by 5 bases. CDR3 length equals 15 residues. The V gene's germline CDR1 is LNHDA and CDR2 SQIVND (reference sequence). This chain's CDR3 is CASKTSGGAGDTQYF. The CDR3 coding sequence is TGTGCCAGTAAAACTAGCGGGGGGGCCGGAGATACGCAGTATTTT.

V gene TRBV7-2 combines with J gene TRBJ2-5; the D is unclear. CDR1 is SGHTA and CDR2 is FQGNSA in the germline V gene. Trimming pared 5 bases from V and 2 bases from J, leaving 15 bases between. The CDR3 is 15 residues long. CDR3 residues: CASSLDGRRQETQYF. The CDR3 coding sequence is TGTGCCAGCAGCCTAGATGGGCGACGGCAAGAGACCCAGTACTTC. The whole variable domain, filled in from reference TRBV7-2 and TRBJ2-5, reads GAGVSQSPSNKVTEKGKDVELRCDPISGHTALYWYRQSLGQGLEFLIYFQGNSAPDKSGLPSDRFSAERTGGSVSTLTIQRTQQEDSAVYLCASSLDGRRQETQYFGPGTRLLVL.

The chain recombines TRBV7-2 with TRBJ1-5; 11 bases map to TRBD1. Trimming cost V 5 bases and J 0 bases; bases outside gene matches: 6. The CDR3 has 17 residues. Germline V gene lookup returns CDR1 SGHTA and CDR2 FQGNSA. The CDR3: CASSRGQGVGSNQPQHF. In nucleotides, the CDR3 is TGTGCCAGCAGCCGGGGACAGGGGGTCGGTAGCAATCAGCCCCAGCATTTT. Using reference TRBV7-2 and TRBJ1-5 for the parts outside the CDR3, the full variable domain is GAGVSQSPSNKVTEKGKDVELRCDPISGHTALYWYRQSLGQGLEFLIYFQGNSAPDKSGLPSDRFSAERTGGSVSTLTIQRTQQEDSAVYLCASSRGQGVGSNQPQHFGDGTRLSIL.

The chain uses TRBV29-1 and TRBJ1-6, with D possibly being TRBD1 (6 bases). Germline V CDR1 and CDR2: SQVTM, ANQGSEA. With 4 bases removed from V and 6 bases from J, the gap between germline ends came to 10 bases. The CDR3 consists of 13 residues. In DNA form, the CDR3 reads TGCAGCGTTGGGGACAAAGCTAATTCACCCCTCCACTTT. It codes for CSVGDKANSPLHF.

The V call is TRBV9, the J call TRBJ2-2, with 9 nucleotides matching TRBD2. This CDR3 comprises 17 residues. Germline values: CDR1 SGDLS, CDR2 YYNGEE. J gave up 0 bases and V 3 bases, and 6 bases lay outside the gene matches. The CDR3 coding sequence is TGTGCCAGCAGCGCCGTAGCGGGGGCCTCGAACACCGGGGAGCTGTTTTTT. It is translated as CASSAVAGASNTGELFF.

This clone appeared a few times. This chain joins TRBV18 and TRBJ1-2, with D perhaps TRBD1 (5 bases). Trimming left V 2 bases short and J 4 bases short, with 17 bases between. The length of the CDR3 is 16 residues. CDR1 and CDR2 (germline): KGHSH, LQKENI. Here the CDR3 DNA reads TGTGCCAGCTCACCATCCCCTACAGGAGATGGCTATGGCTACACCTTC. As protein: CASSPSPTGDGYGYTF.

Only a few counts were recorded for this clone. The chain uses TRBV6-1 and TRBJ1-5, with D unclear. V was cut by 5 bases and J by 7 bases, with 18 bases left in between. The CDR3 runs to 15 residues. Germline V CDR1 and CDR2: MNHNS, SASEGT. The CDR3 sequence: CASSSRRQSYQPQHF. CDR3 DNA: TGTGCCAGCAGTTCAAGGAGGCAGTCATACCAGCCCCAGCATTTT.

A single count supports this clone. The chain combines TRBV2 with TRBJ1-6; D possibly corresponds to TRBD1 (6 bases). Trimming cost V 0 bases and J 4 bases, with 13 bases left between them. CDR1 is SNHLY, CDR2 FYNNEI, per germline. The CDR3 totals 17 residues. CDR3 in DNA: TGTGCCAGCAGTGAAGCCTTAGGACAGCGGTATAATTCACCCCTCCACTTT. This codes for CASSEALGQRYNSPLHF.

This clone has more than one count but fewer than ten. The CDR3 spells CASSRGLTNYGYTF. CDR3 nucleotide sequence: TGTGCCAGTAGTAGAGGACTCACTAACTATGGCTACACCTTC. V is TRBV19 and J is TRBJ1-2; D ambiguous. Trimming shortened V by 4 bases and J by 0 bases, and 9 bases separated the two germline ends. CDR3 length: 14 residues. Germline V gene data show CDR1 as LNHDA and CDR2 as SQIVND (reference sequence).

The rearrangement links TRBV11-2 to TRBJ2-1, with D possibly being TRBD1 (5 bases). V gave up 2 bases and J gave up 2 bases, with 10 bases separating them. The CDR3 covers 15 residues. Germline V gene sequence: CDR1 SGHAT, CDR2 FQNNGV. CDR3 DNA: TGTGCCAGCAGCTTACAGGGAAACACCTACAATGAGCAGTTCTTC. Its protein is CASSLQGNTYNEQFF.

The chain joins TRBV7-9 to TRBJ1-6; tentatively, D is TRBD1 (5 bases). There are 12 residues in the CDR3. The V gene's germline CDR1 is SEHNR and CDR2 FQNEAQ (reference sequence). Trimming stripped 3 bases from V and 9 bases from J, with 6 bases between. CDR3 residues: CASSFGGSPLHF. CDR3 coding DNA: TGTGCCAGCAGCTTCGGGGGTTCACCCCTCCACTTT.

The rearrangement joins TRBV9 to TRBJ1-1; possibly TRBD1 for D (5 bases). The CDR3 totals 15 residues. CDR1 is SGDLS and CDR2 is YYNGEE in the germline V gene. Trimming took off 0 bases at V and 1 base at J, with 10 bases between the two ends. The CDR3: CASSVVGGGNTEAFF. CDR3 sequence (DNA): TGTGCCAGCAGCGTAGTCGGGGGTGGGAACACTGAAGCTTTCTTT.

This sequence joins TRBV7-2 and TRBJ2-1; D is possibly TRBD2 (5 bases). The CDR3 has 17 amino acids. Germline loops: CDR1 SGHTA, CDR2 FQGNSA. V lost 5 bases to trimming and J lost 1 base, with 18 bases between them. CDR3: CASSPKPGGYSYNEQFF. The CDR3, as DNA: TGTGCCAGCAGCCCAAAGCCCGGAGGTTATTCCTACAATGAGCAGTTCTTC.

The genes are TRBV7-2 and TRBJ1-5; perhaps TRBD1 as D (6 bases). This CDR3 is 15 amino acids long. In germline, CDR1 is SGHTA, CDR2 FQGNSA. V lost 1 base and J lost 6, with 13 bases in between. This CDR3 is CASSLGGGIGQPQHF. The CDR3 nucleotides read TGTGCCAGCAGCTTAGGAGGGGGAATTGGTCAGCCCCAGCATTTT. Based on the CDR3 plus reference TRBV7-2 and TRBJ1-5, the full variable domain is GAGVSQSPSNKVTEKGKDVELRCDPISGHTALYWYRQSLGQGLEFLIYFQGNSAPDKSGLPSDRFSAERTGGSVSTLTIQRTQQEDSAVYLCASSLGGGIGQPQHFGDGTRLSIL.

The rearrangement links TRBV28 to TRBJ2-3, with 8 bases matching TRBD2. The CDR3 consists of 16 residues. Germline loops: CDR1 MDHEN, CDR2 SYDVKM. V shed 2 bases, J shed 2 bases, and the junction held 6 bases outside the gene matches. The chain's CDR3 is CASSLGGLVNTDTQYF. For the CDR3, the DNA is TGTGCCAGCAGTTTAGGGGGACTAGTTAACACAGATACGCAGTATTTT.

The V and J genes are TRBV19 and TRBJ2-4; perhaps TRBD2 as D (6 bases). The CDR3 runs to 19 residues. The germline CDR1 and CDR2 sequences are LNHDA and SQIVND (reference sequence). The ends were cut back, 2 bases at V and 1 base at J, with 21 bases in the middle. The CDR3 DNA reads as TGTGCCAGTAGTATATTTGGGGGGAGCGGTGGGACCGCCAAAAACATTCAGTACTTC. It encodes CASSIFGGSGGTAKNIQYF.

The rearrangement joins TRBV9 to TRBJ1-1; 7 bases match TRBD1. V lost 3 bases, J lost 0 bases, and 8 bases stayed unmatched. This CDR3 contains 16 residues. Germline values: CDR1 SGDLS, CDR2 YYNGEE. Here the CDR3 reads CASSGGQGDMNTEAFF. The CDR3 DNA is TGTGCCAGCAGCGGGGGGCAGGGGGACATGAACACTGAAGCTTTCTTT.

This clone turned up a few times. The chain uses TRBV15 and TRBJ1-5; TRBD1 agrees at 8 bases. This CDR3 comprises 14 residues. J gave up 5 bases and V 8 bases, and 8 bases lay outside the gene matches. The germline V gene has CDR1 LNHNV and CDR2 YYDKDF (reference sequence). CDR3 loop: CATSQGAFDQPQHF. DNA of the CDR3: TGTGCCACCTCCCAGGGGGCCTTCGATCAGCCCCAGCATTTT.

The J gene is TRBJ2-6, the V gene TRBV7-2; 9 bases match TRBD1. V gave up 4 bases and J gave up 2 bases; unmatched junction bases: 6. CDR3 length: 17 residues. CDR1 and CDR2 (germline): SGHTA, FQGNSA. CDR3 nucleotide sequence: TGTGCCAGCAGCTCGGGGACAGGGATGGCTGGGGCCAACGTCCTGACTTTC. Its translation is CASSSGTGMAGANVLTF.

CDR3 sequence (DNA): TGTGCCAGCAGTGAGGGACAGGGGGCTAACTATGGCTACACCTTC. Encoded protein: CASSEGQGANYGYTF. The rearrangement uses TRBV6-1 and TRBJ1-2, with 11 bases aligning to TRBD1. J lost 0 bases, V lost 3 bases, and 0 bases had no gene match. CDR1 is MNHNS, CDR2 SASEGT, per germline. This CDR3 is built from 15 residues.

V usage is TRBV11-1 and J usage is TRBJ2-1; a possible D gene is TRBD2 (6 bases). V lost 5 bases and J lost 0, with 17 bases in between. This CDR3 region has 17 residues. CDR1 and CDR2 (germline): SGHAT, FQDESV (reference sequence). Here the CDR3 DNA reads TGTGCCAGCAGCCCTCTCCGTGGCGGGGCCTCCTACAATGAGCAGTTCTTC. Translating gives CASSPLRGGASYNEQFF.

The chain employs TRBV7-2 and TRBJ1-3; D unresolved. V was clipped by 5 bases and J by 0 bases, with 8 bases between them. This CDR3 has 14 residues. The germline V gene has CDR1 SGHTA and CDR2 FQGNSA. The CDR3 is CASSPTGSGNTIYF. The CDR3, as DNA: TGTGCCAGCAGCCCAACGGGCTCTGGAAACACCATATATTTT.

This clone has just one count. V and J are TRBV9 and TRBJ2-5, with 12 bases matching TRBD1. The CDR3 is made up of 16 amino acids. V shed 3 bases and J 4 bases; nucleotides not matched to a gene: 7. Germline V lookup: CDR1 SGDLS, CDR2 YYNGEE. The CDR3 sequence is CASSAGDRGPGETQYF. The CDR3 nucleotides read TGTGCCAGCAGCGCGGGGGACAGGGGGCCCGGAGAGACCCAGTACTTC.

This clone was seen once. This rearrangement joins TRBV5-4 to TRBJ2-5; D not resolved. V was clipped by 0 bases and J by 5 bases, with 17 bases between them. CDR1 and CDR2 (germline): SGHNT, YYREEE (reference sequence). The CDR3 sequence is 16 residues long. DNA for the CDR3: TGTGCCAGCAGCTTGGCAGAGGCAGTAAATAGGGAGACCCAGTACTTC. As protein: CASSLAEAVNRETQYF. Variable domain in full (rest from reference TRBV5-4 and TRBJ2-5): ETGVTQSPTHLIKTRGQQVTLRCSSQSGHNTVSWYQQALGQGPQFIFQYYREEENGRGNFPPRFSGLQFPNYSSELNVNALELDDSALYLCASSLAEAVNRETQYFGPGTRLLVL.